This TCR beta chain was obtained from a study of cytomegalovirus exposure and HLA in healthy donors. Germline V lookup: CDR1 SGDLS, CDR2 YYNGEE. CDR3 length: 16 residues. V lost 4 bases and J 2 bases, leaving 19 bases between the germline ends. Clones were sequenced by immunoSEQ multiplex PCR, and TCRdb holds only the in-frame ones, with some missing. The sample yields about 330,000 clones, more than 80% seen once. Findings of the study overall: Researchers catalogued 160 or so TCR beta chains as cytomegalovirus-associated.

A word on this clone: The antigen is unknown.

The sequence was collected from a woman younger than 30 in good health and CMV-seronegative. Sequenced input: PBMCs. This chain uses TRBV9 with TRBJ2-7; D is undetermined. CDR3 nucleotides: TGTGCCAGCAGCCCGCGATCAGACACCTACGCCTACGAGCAGTACTTC. Protein product: CASSPRSDTYAYEQYF.